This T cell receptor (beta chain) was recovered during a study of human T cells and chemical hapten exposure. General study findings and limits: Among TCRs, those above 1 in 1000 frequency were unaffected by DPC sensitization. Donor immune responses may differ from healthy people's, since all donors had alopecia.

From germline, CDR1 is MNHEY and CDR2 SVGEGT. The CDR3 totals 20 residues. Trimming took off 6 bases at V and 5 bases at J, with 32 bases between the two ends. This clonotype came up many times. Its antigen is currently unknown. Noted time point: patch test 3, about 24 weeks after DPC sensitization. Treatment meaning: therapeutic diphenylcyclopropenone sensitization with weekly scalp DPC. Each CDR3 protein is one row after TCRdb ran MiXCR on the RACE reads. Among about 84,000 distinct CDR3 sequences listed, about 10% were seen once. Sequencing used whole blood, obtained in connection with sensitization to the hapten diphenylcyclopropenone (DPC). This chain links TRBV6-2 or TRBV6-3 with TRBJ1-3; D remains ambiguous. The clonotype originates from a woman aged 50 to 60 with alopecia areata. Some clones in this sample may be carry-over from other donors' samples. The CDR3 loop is CASSFRGEGTKLIDRNTIYF. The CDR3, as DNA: TGTGCCAGCAGCTTCCGCGGTGAGGGAACAAAGCTGATAGATCGAAACACCATATATTTT.